This T cell receptor (beta chain) was obtained from a study of blood T cell repertoires in COVID-19. Patients in Seattle were enrolled during active infection, then followed longitudinally. In the authors' methods: Estimates of nucleated cell counts were drawn from the amplification of reference gene primers. The method was immunoSEQ multiplex PCR; TCRdb's version includes in-frame clones alone and lacks a portion of them. V and J calls and clone size follow that table, whereas D and trimming were derived from the DNA. This sample has about 73,000 clones, with over 60% found just once. The CDR3 length is 14 residues. CDR1 is MNHEY and CDR2 is SVGAGI in the germline V gene. V was trimmed by 4 bases and J by 5 bases, leaving 12 bases between them.

The rearrangement links TRBV6-5 to TRBJ1-5; unclear D gene. The clonotype comes from a man aged 65-85 years with COVID-19, enrolled during active disease. The sample comprised peripheral blood. CDR3 region: CASSSGSDYQPQHF. In DNA, the CDR3 is TGTGCCAGCAGTTCCGGTAGCGACTATCAGCCCCAGCATTTT.